This entry is about one TCR beta chain. The entry originates in a study of shared clonotypes between healthy human individuals. This CDR3 is 15 amino acids long. Germline values: CDR1 SGDLS, CDR2 YYNGEE. With 7 bases removed from V and 1 base from J, the gap between germline ends came to 15 bases. Some clones are missing from TCRdb's copy, which holds only in-frame ones; the method was immunoSEQ multiplex PCR. Found here are 2 million to 3 million clones, 90% to 95% of them singletons; the top ten hold about 0.38%. This clonotype was sampled from a man aged 18-30 years in good health. Some clones in this sample may be carry-over from other donors' samples. Sequenced material: naive CD4+ T cells from PBMCs. Regarding subset: CD45RA+ positively selected. This chain connects TRBV9 to TRBJ1-5; a weak D match, TRBD1 (6 bases). The CDR3 sequence: CASGASGASNQPQHF. The CDR3 DNA follows: TGTGCCAGCGGCGCATCGGGGGCGAGCAATCAGCCCCAGCATTTT. Full variable domain (remainder filled in from reference TRBV9 and TRBJ1-5): DSGVTQTPKHLITATGQRVTLRCSPRSGDLSVYWYQQSLDQGLQFLIQYYNGEERAKGNILERFSAQQFPDLHSELNLSSLELGDSALYFCASGASGASNQPQHFGDGTRLSIL.